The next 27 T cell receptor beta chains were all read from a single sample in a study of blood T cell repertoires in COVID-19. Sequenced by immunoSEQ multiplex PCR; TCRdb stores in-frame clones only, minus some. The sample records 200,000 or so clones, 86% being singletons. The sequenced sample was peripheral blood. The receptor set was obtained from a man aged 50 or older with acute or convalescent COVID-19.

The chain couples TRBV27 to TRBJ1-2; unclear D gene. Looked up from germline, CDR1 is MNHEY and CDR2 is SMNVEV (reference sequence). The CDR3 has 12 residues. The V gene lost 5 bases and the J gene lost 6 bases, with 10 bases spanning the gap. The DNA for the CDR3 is TGTGCCAGCAGTATAGAGGTAAATGGCTACACCTTC. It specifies CASSIEVNGYTF.

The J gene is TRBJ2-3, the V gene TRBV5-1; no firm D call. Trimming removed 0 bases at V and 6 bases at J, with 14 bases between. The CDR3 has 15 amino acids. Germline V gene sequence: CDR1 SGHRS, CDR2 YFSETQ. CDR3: CASSLALVNMDTQYF. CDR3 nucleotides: TGCGCCAGCAGCTTGGCCCTAGTCAATATGGATACGCAGTATTTT.

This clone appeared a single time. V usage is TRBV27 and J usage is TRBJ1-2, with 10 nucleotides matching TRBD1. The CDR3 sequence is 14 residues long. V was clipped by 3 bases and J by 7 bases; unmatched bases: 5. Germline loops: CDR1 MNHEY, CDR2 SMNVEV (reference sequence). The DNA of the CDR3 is TGTGCCAGCAGTTTCCGACAGGGGGCTTTTGGCTACACCTTC. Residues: CASSFRQGAFGYTF.

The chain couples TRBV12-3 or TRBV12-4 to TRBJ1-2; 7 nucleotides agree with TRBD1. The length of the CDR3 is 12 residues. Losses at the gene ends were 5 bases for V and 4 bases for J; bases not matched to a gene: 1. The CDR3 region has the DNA TGTGCCAGCAGTCAGGGGGGCTATGGCTACACCTTC. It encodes CASSQGGYGYTF.

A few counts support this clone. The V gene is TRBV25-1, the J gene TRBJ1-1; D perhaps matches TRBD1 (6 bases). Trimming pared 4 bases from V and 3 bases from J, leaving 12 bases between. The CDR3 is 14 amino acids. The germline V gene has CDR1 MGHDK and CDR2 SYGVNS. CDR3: CASSVLDSYTEAFF. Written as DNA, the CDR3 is TGTGCCAGCAGTGTCCTGGACAGTTACACTGAAGCTTTCTTT.

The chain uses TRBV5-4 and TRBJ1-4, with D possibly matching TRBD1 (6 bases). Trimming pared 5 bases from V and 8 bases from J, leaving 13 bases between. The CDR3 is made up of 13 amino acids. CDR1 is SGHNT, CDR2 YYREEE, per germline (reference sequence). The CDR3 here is CASSSGTTEKLFF. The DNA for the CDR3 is TGTGCCAGCAGTTCCGGGACAACCGAAAAACTGTTTTTT.

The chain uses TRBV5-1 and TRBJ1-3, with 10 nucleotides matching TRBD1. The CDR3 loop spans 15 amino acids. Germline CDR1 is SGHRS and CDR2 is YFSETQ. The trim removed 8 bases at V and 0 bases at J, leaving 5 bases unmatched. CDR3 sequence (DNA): TGCGCCAGTGCGACAGGGGGCTTCTCTGGAAACACCATATATTTT. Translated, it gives CASATGGFSGNTIYF.

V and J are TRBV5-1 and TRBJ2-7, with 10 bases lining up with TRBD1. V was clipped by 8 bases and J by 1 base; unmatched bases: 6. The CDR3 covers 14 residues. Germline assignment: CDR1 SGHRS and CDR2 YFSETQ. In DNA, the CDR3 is TGCGCCAGTAAGGGACAGGGGCCATCCTACGAGCAGTACTTC. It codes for CASKGQGPSYEQYF. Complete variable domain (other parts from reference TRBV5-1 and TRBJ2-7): KAGVTQTPRYLIKTRGQQVTLSCSPISGHRSVSWYQQTPGQGLQFLFEYFSETQRNKGNFPGRFSGRQFSNSRSEMNVSTLELGDSALYLCASKGQGPSYEQYFGPGTRLTVT.

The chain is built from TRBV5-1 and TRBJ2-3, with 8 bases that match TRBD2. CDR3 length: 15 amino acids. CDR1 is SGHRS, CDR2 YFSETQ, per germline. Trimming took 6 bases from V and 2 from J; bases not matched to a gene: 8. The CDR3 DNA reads TGCGCCAGCACCCAGTTAGCGGGGCCCACAGATACGCAGTATTTT. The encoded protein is CASTQLAGPTDTQYF.

The CDR3 nucleotides read TGCGCCAGCAGCCGAACGGGCGGGGACAGGGGCAATTCACCCCTCCACTTT. Translation: CASSRTGGDRGNSPLHF. The chain has TRBV5-1 and TRBJ1-6; 10 bases are shared with TRBD1. V shed 4 bases, J shed 7 bases, and the junction held 11 bases outside the gene matches. The CDR3 covers 17 residues. CDR1 is SGHRS, CDR2 YFSETQ, per germline. The variable domain in full, completed from reference TRBV5-1 and TRBJ1-6, reads KAGVTQTPRYLIKTRGQQVTLSCSPISGHRSVSWYQQTPGQGLQFLFEYFSETQRNKGNFPGRFSGRQFSNSRSEMNVSTLELGDSALYLCASSRTGGDRGNSPLHFGNGTRLTVT.

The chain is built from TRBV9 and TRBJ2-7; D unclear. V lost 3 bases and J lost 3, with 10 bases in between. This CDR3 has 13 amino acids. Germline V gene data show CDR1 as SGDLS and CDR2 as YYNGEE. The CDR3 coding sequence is TGTGCCAGCAGCGCCACGACTGGCTACGAGCAGTACTTC. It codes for CASSATTGYEQYF.

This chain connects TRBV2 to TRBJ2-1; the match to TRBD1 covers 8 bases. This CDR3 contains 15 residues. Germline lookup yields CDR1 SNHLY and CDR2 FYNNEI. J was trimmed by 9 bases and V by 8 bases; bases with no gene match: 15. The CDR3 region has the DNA TGTGCCAGCTCAAACCGGGACAGGAGGGTCAGTGAGCAGTTCTTC. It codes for CASSNRDRRVSEQFF.

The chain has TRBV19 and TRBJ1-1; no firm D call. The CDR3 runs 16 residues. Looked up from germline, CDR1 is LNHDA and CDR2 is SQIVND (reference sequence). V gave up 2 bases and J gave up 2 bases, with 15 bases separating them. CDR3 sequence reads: CASSISSGLRNTEAFF. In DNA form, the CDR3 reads TGTGCCAGTAGTATATCGTCCGGACTGAGAAACACTGAAGCTTTCTTT.

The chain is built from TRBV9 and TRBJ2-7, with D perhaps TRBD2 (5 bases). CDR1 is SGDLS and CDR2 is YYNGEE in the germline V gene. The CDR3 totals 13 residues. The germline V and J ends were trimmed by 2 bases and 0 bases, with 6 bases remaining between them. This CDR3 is CASSVGVSYEQYF. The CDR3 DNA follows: TGTGCCAGCAGCGTCGGGGTCTCCTACGAGCAGTACTTC.

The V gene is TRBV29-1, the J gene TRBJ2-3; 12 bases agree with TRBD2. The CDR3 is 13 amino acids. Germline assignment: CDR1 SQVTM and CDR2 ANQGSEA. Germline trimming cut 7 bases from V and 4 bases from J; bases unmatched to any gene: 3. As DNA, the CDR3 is TGCAGCGCCCTAGCGGGGGGGCCAGATACGCAGTATTTT. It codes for CSALAGGPDTQYF.

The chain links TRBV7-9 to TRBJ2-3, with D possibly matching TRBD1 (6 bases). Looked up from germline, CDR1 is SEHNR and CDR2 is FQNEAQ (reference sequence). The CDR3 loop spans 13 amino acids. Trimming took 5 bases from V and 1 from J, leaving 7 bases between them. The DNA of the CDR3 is TGTGCCAGCAGCAACAGGGGCACAGATACGCAGTATTTT. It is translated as CASSNRGTDTQYF.

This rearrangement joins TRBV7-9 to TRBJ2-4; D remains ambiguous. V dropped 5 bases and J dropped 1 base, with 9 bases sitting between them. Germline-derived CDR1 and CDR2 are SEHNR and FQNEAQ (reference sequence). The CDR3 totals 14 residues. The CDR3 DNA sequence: TGTGCCAGCAGCCCTTGGCCCGCCAAAAACATTCAGTACTTC. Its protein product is CASSPWPAKNIQYF.

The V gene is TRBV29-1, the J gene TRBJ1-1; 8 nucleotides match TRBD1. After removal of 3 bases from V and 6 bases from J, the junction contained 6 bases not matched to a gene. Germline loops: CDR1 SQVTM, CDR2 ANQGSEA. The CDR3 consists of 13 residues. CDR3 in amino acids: CSVESDRVAEAFF. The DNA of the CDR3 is TGCAGCGTTGAGTCGGACAGGGTGGCTGAAGCTTTCTTT.

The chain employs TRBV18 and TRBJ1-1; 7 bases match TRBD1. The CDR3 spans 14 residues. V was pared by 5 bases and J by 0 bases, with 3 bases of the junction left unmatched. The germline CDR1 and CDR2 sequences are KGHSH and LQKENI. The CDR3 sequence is CASSGDRLNTEAFF. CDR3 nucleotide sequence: TGTGCCAGCTCAGGGGACAGACTGAACACTGAAGCTTTCTTT.

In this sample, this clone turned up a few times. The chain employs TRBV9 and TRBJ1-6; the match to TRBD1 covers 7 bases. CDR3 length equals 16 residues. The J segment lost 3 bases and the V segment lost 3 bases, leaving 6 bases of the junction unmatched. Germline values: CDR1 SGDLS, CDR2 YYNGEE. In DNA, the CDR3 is TGTGCCAGCAGCGGTGACACAGGGGTCTATAATTCACCCCTCCACTTT. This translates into CASSGDTGVYNSPLHF.

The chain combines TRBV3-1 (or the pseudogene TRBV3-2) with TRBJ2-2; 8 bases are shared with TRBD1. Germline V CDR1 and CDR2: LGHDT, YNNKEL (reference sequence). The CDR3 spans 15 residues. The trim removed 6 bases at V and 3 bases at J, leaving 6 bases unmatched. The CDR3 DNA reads TGTGCCAGCAGGCCAGGGGGCGACGACACCGGGGAGCTGTTTTTT. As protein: CASRPGGDDTGELFF.

CDR3 DNA sequence: TGTGCCAGCAGTCCCCGTAAGAACACTGAAGCTTTCTTT. Encoded protein: CASSPRKNTEAFF. The rearrangement links TRBV6-5 to TRBJ1-1; D remains ambiguous. Germline-derived CDR1 and CDR2 are MNHEY and SVGAGI. The CDR3 is 13 residues long. V lost 5 bases, J lost 1 base, and 8 bases lay in between.

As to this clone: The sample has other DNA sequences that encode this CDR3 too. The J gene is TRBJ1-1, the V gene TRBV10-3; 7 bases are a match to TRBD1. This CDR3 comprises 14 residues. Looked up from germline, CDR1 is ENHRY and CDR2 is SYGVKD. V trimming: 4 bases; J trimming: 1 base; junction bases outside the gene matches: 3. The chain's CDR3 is CAISAGTANTEAFF. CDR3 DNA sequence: TGTGCCATCAGTGCGGGGACAGCGAACACTGAAGCTTTCTTT.

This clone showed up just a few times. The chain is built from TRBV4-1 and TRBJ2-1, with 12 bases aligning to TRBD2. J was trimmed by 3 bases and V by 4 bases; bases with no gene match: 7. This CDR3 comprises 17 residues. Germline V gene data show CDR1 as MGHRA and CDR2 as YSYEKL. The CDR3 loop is CASSPSSGGGLYNEQFF. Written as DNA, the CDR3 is TGCGCCAGCAGCCCCTCTAGCGGGGGGGGCCTCTACAATGAGCAGTTCTTC.

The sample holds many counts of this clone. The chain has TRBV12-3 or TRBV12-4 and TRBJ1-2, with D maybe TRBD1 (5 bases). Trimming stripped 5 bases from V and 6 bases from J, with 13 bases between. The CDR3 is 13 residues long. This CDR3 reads CASSMTVYDGYTF. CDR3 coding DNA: TGTGCCAGCAGTATGACAGTTTACGATGGCTACACCTTC.

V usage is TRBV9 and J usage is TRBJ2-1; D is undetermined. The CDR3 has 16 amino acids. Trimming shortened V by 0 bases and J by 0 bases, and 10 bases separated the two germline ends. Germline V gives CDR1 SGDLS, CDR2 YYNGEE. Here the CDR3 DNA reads TGTGCCAGCAGCGTAGGTGAGGTCAGCTCCTACAATGAGCAGTTCTTC. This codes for CASSVGEVSSYNEQFF.

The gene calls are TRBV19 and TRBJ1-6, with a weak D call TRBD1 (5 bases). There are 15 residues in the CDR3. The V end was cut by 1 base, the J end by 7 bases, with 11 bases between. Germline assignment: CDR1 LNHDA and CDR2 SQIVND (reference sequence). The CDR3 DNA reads TGTGCCAGTAGTATAGCGGCAGGGAGGAATTCACCCCTCCACTTT. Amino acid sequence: CASSIAAGRNSPLHF.